A selection of T cell receptor beta chains follows, all from one sample in a study of blood T cell repertoires in COVID-19. Here immunoSEQ multiplex PCR was the method, and the copy in TCRdb shows in-frame clones only, minus some. The data contain about 240,000 clones, about 90% of them seen just once; the ten biggest clones take up 3% to 4%. Sequencing was done on a sample of PBMCs or T cells enriched from blood (not recorded which). The receptors stem from a woman aged 40 to 50 with acute COVID-19. CDR3s include the opening cysteine and the closing phenylalanine or tryptophan. The D gene is left open where the match is weak. Part of the rows lack a size; the others show once, few, many or a class for expanded clones.

>TRBV7-3|NA|16|TRBD2|TRBJ2-3
CASSAASGSSTDTQYF
TGTGCCAGCAGCGCAGCTAGCGGGTCTAGCACAGATACGCAGTATTTT
>TRBV27|once|16|NA|TRBJ1-6
CASSSSERRRHSPLHF
TGTGCCAGCAGTTCCTCCGAGCGGCGACGTCATTCACCCCTCCACTTT
>TRBV4-1|NA|15|NA|TRBJ2-5
CASSQEVRGRETQYF
TGCGCCAGCAGCCAAGAAGTCAGGGGTAGGGAGACCCAGTACTTC
>TRBV18|NA|14|TRBD1|TRBJ1-5
CASSPGTGNQPQHF
TGTGCCAGCTCACCGGGGACAGGAAATCAGCCCCAGCATTTT
>TRBV9|once|17|TRBD2|TRBJ2-1
CASSETGLSGITNEQFF
TGTGCCAGCAGCGAAACAGGGCTTAGCGGGATTACTAATGAGCAGTTCTTC
>TRBV19|NA|16|NA|TRBJ2-6
CASSILRGGGANVLTF
TGTGCCAGTAGTATTCTCAGGGGTGGTGGGGCCAACGTCCTGACTTTC
>TRBV2|NA|14|TRBD2|TRBJ2-7
CASRGLAGPYEQYF
TGTGCCAGCAGGGGACTAGCGGGTCCCTACGAGCAGTACTTC
>TRBV29-1|NA|14|TRBD1|TRBJ2-1
CSVVRTGGFNEQFF
TGCAGCGTCGTTCGGACAGGGGGTTTCAATGAGCAGTTCTTC
>TRBV10-2|NA|13|NA|TRBJ1-2
CASTSPVQDGYTF
TGCGCCAGCACCAGCCCGGTGCAGGATGGCTACACCTTC
>TRBV9|NA|14|NA|TRBJ2-5
CASSVVGGGETQYF
TGTGCCAGCAGCGTAGTTGGAGGAGGAGAGACCCAGTACTTC
>TRBV5-1|NA|16|TRBD1|TRBJ2-7
CASSLALGTGVDEQYF
TGCGCCAGCAGCTTGGCCCTCGGGACAGGGGTGGACGAGCAGTACTTC
>TRBV5-1|NA|15|TRBD1|TRBJ2-5
CASSLNRGDQETQYF
TGCGCCAGCAGCTTGAACAGGGGGGACCAAGAGACCCAGTACTTC
>TRBV11-3|NA|15|TRBD2|TRBJ2-7
CASSTRGTSGYEQYF
TGTGCCAGCAGCACCCGCGGGACTAGCGGCTACGAGCAGTACTTC
>TRBV11-3|NA|19|TRBD1|TRBJ1-1
CASSNPRTGAERMNTEAFF
TGTGCCAGCAGCAACCCAAGAACAGGGGCAGAAAGGATGAACACTGAAGCTTTCTTT
>TRBV11-2|NA|16|TRBD2|TRBJ2-1
CASSEHLAGARNEQFF
TGTGCCAGCAGCGAACACCTAGCGGGAGCGCGCAATGAGCAGTTCTTC
>TRBV7-6|few|15|TRBD2|TRBJ2-5
CASSLNGAGAETQYF
TGTGCCAGCAGCTTAAATGGCGCGGGAGCGGAGACCCAGTACTTC
>TRBV30|NA|12|NA|TRBJ2-1
CAWSQDYNEQFF
TGTGCCTGGAGTCAGGACTACAATGAGCAGTTCTTC
>TRBV4-2|NA|17|NA|TRBJ1-3
CASTEFPTGFSGNTIYF
TGTGCCAGCACCGAGTTCCCGACAGGATTCTCTGGAAACACCATATATTTT
>TRBV12-3/TRBV12-4|few|13|TRBD1|TRBJ1-5
CASRGTGVEAQHF
TGTGCCAGCAGGGGGACAGGGGTCGAAGCCCAGCATTTT
>TRBV5-4|NA|15|TRBD2|TRBJ2-5
CASSFGAGGGETQYF
TGTGCCAGCAGCTTTGGAGCGGGAGGTGGAGAGACCCAGTACTTC
>TRBV6-5|NA|15|NA|TRBJ1-3
CASSYSGGTGNTIYF
TGTGCCAGCAGTTATTCCGGGGGGACTGGAAACACCATATATTTT
>TRBV5-6|few|12|TRBD2|TRBJ2-7
CASSSGGGQQYF
TGTGCCAGCAGCTCTGGCGGGGGGCAGCAGTACTTC
>TRBV11-3|NA|16|NA|TRBJ2-7
CASSSTPTTNSYEQYF
TGTGCCAGCAGCTCCACCCCCACGACAAATTCCTACGAGCAGTACTTC
>TRBV5-1|NA|14|TRBD1|TRBJ2-7
CASSSDRVSYEQYF
TGCGCCAGCAGCTCAGACAGGGTCTCCTACGAGCAGTACTTC